The 20 T cell receptor beta chains in this list originate from one sample, sequenced in a study of CD8 T cells in Susac syndrome. RNA amounts of about 0.5 to 1 ug underwent reverse transcription with random hexamers. From the immunoSEQ multiplex PCR reads, TCRdb called clonotypes with MiXCR, one entry per CDR3 protein. In the table there are fewer than 100,000 distinct CDR3 sequences, 91% of which are singletons. Input material: CD8+ T cells from PBMCs. These receptors came from a human donor with multiple sclerosis.

This chain uses TRBV20-1 with TRBJ1-1; no firm D call. Per the germline V gene, CDR1 is DFQATT and CDR2 is SNEGSKA (reference sequence). This CDR3 contains 13 residues. The ends were cut back, 1 base at V and 5 bases at J, with 11 bases in the middle. CDR3 loop: CSARGFQETEAFF. In DNA form, the CDR3 reads TGCAGTGCTAGAGGGTTTCAGGAGACTGAAGCTTTCTTT.

The chain carries TRBV29-1 and TRBJ1-2; 11 bases map to TRBD1. The CDR3 loop spans 12 amino acids. The germline gives CDR1 SQVTM, CDR2 ANQGSEA. Germline trimming cut 3 bases from V and 8 bases from J; bases unmatched to any gene: 2. CDR3 nucleotides: TGCAGCGTTGAGGACAGGGGGCAGGGCTACACCTTC. Translation gives CSVEDRGQGYTF.

The chain uses TRBV28 and TRBJ2-2, with D perhaps TRBD1 (6 bases). This CDR3 contains 15 residues. V lost 5 bases and J 5 bases, leaving 15 bases between the germline ends. Germline values: CDR1 MDHEN, CDR2 SYDVKM. The CDR3 bases are TGTGCCAGCAGTCAAGCCCCCCAGGGGACCGGGGAGCTGTTTTTT. This translates into CASSQAPQGTGELFF.

The chain combines TRBV12-3 or TRBV12-4 with TRBJ2-5; the D call may be TRBD1 or TRBD2 (6 bases each). The CDR3 is 13 residues long. Deletions cut 6 bases from V and 5 bases from J, with 13 bases between. The CDR3 is CASSLGGMETQYF. The CDR3 coding sequence is TGTGCCAGCAGCCTAGGGGGGATGGAGACCCAGTACTTC.

The chain carries TRBV2 and TRBJ2-7; 11 bases line up with TRBD1. Germline lookup yields CDR1 SNHLY and CDR2 FYNNEI. This CDR3 contains 15 residues. V was pared by 6 bases and J by 2 bases, with 6 bases of the junction left unmatched. The CDR3 DNA reads TGTGCCAGCAGAGCAGGACAGGGGGCCCCCTACGAGCAGTACTTC. As protein: CASRAGQGAPYEQYF.

This clonotype was detected a few times. The V call is TRBV6-2 or TRBV6-3, the J call TRBJ1-1; D gene uncertain. With 6 bases removed from V and 1 base from J, the gap between germline ends came to 12 bases. Germline values: CDR1 MNHEY, CDR2 SVGEGT. The CDR3 is 14 residues long. In DNA, the CDR3 is TGTGCCAGCAGCCCCCTCCGGTCGAACACTGAAGCTTTCTTT. This codes for CASSPLRSNTEAFF.

The gene calls are TRBV5-1 and TRBJ2-7; TRBD2 matches 7 bases. Germline assignment: CDR1 SGHRS and CDR2 YFSETQ. Trimming took 4 bases from V and 6 from J; bases not matched to a gene: 7. The CDR3 covers 13 residues. Here the CDR3 DNA reads TGCGCCAGCAGCGCGGGACTACCCCCCGAGCAGTACTTC. This encodes CASSAGLPPEQYF.

For the CDR3, the DNA is TGTGCCAGCAGCGTAGGGCAGTTGATGAACACTGAAGCTTTCTTT. Residues: CASSVGQLMNTEAFF. The gene calls are TRBV9 and TRBJ1-1; D is unclear. The CDR3 has 15 amino acids. Trimming took off 0 bases at V and 0 bases at J, with 9 bases between the two ends. Germline assignment: CDR1 SGDLS and CDR2 YYNGEE.

The CDR3 DNA sequence: TGTGCCAGCAGCTACGGGGGGTTCTACGAGCAGTACTTC. The encoded protein is CASSYGGFYEQYF. The chain employs TRBV7-9 and TRBJ2-7, with 7 bases fitting TRBD2. Germline V gene lookup returns CDR1 SEHNR and CDR2 FQNEAQ (reference sequence). The V and J ends lost 4 bases and 3 bases, in that order; junction bases with no gene match: 3. The CDR3 extends over 13 amino acids.

The rearrangement links TRBV24-1 to TRBJ1-1; D might be TRBD1 (6 bases). This CDR3 region has 16 residues. From germline, CDR1 is KGHDR and CDR2 SFDVKD. V was pared by 4 bases and J by 9 bases, with 23 bases between. The CDR3 spells CATSEAGTRGETKAFF. As DNA, the CDR3 is TGTGCCACCAGTGAGGCCGGGACACGGGGGGAGACTAAAGCTTTCTTT.

V is TRBV11-3 and J is TRBJ2-5; D may be TRBD1 (6 bases). CDR3 size: 14 residues. Per germline, CDR1 SGHNT and CDR2 YENEEA. The ends were cut back, 4 bases at V and 2 bases at J, with 11 bases in the middle. CDR3 loop: CASSSYGQQETQYF. DNA of the CDR3: TGTGCCAGCAGCTCCTACGGACAGCAAGAGACCCAGTACTTC.

There are a few counts of this clonotype. V and J are TRBV19 and TRBJ2-6; D ambiguous. Trimming stripped 7 bases from V and 0 bases from J, with 10 bases between. Per the germline V gene, CDR1 is LNHDA and CDR2 is SQIVND (reference sequence). The CDR3 length is 15 residues. This CDR3 reads CASTLGFSGANVLTF. The CDR3 DNA reads TGTGCCAGTACCCTCGGTTTCTCTGGGGCCAACGTCCTGACTTTC.

V gene TRBV28 combines with J gene TRBJ2-7; maybe TRBD2 (5 bases). Germline V gives CDR1 MDHEN, CDR2 SYDVKM. CDR3 length: 16 amino acids. Trimming took off 4 bases at V and 3 bases at J, with 19 bases between the two ends. The CDR3 sequence: CASSSSGDMGHYEQYF. Here the CDR3 DNA reads TGTGCCAGCAGTTCTTCCGGGGATATGGGCCACTACGAGCAGTACTTC.

V usage is TRBV14 and J usage is TRBJ2-7; TRBD1 matches at 7 bases. Germline assignment: CDR1 SGHDN and CDR2 FVKESK. V dropped 4 bases and J dropped 4; count of bases not matched to a gene: 7. This CDR3 has 14 residues. The CDR3 reads CASSRRDRYYEQYF. CDR3 bases: TGTGCCAGCAGCCGCCGGGACAGATATTACGAGCAGTACTTC.

This chain links TRBV20-1 with TRBJ2-7; 13 nucleotides match TRBD2. CDR1 is DFQATT, CDR2 SNEGSKA, per germline (reference sequence). V gave up 3 bases and J gave up 0 bases; unmatched junction bases: 8. The length of the CDR3 is 17 residues. CDR3 sequence (DNA): TGCAGTGCTAGGACTAGCGGGAGGTTGGCGGGCTCCTACGAGCAGTACTTC. It encodes CSARTSGRLAGSYEQYF.

This clonotype was counted only a few times. The V call is TRBV29-1, the J call TRBJ2-7; D not resolved. This CDR3 region has 16 residues. V was cut by 1 base and J by 2 bases, with 18 bases left in between. CDR1 and CDR2 (germline): SQVTM, ANQGSEA. The CDR3 reads CSVEVPGSRGPYEQYF. CDR3 bases: TGCAGCGTTGAAGTGCCAGGCAGCCGTGGACCCTACGAGCAGTACTTC.

A few counts support this clonotype. The rearrangement uses TRBV5-4 and TRBJ1-2; D uncertain. This CDR3 contains 16 residues. V gave up 0 bases and J gave up 6 bases, with 18 bases separating them. The germline gives CDR1 SGHNT, CDR2 YYREEE (reference sequence). The CDR3 loop reads CASSLGASTKPDGYTF. CDR3 in DNA: TGTGCCAGCAGCTTGGGTGCATCTACTAAACCCGATGGCTACACCTTC.

The table lists this clonotype with a count of one. The rearrangement links TRBV9 to TRBJ2-2, with 8 bases identical to TRBD2. The CDR3 consists of 15 residues. Losses at the gene ends were 2 bases for V and 6 bases for J; bases not matched to a gene: 6. Germline V gene sequence: CDR1 SGDLS, CDR2 YYNGEE. The CDR3 DNA reads TGTGCCAGCAGCGTTGGGACTAGTAGGTCCGGGGAGCTGTTTTTT. This encodes CASSVGTSRSGELFF.

The V call is TRBV5-4, the J call TRBJ2-6; D uncertain. CDR1 and CDR2 (germline): SGHNT, YYREEE (reference sequence). CDR3 length: 15 amino acids. Trimming removed 0 bases from V and 1 base from J, with 5 bases in between. The CDR3 sequence is CASSLEGSGANVLTF. The CDR3 nucleotides are TGTGCCAGCAGCTTGGAAGGGTCTGGGGCCAACGTCCTGACTTTC.

This chain joins TRBV7-6 and TRBJ2-7, with D perhaps matching TRBD2 (6 bases). The V gene lost 5 bases and the J gene lost 0 bases, with 14 bases spanning the gap. The germline V gene encodes CDR1 SGHVS and CDR2 FNYEAQ. The CDR3 is 15 residues long. CDR3: CASSPGSSSSYEQYF. The CDR3 region has the DNA TGTGCCAGCAGCCCCGGGAGTTCGAGCTCCTACGAGCAGTACTTC.